What follows are 21 T cell receptor beta chains derived from one specimen sequenced in a study of T cells in Graves' hyperthyroidism and ophthalmopathy. RNA transcripts gave rise to amplified TCR beta CDR3 regions. First-round RT-PCR of the TCR CDR3 relied on the HTBI primer set. TCRdb recomputed calls from the multiplex PCR reads with MiXCR, one row per CDR3 protein. Of 550,000 to 600,000 distinct CDR3 sequences listed, roughly 50% are singletons. The sequenced sample consisted of peripheral blood or thyroid tissue (not recorded which). The receptor set was obtained from an adult woman with Graves' disease, either hyperthyroidism or ophthalmopathy (not recorded which).

This clonotype was picked up many times. The chain links TRBV4-1 to TRBJ2-6; 9 bases fit TRBD1. With 6 bases clipped from V and 2 bases from J, the junction kept 5 bases outside the gene matches. CDR1 is MGHRA, CDR2 YSYEKL, per germline. CDR3 length: 16 residues. As DNA, the CDR3 is TGCGCCAGCAGGGACAGGGGAAAAACTGGGGCCAACGTCCTGACTTTC. Its translation is CASRDRGKTGANVLTF.

The chain joins TRBV25-1 to TRBJ1-1; 7 nucleotides line up with TRBD1. V gave up 3 bases and J gave up 4 bases; unmatched junction bases: 5. This CDR3 spans 14 amino acids. CDR1 MGHDK and CDR2 SYGVNS come from the germline V gene. The CDR3 DNA reads as TGTGCCAGCAGTGATCCGACAGGGCGCACTGAAGCTTTCTTT. Its translation is CASSDPTGRTEAFF.

This clonotype was observed many times. The CDR3 is CASSFQGGRGYTF. The CDR3 coding sequence is TGTGCCAGCAGTTTTCAGGGTGGACGGGGCTACACCTTC. V gene TRBV28 combines with J gene TRBJ1-2; a weak D match, TRBD1 (5 bases). Germline CDR1 MDHEN, CDR2 SYDVKM. The V and J ends lost 3 bases and 8 bases respectively, with 13 bases between them. This CDR3 is built from 13 residues.

This clonotype was counted a few times. The rearrangement uses TRBV7-8 and TRBJ2-7; no clear D gene. The germline V and J ends were trimmed by 2 bases and 6 bases, with 8 bases remaining between them. The CDR3 extends over 12 amino acids. Germline loops: CDR1 SGHVS, CDR2 FQNEAQ. CDR3 residues: CASSLTAFEQYF. The CDR3 nucleotides are TGTGCCAGCAGCTTAACGGCGTTCGAGCAGTACTTC.

V is TRBV6-5 and J is TRBJ2-6; TRBD1 might be the D (6 bases). Germline values: CDR1 MNHEY, CDR2 SVGAGI. This CDR3 has 20 residues. V lost 5 bases and J 0 bases, leaving 23 bases between the germline ends. CDR3 sequence (DNA): TGTGCCAGCAGTCCAACAGGGTTAGACAGCCTTAGCTCTGGGGCCAACGTCCTGACTTTC. Translation gives CASSPTGLDSLSSGANVLTF.

The rearrangement uses TRBV9 and TRBJ2-7; unclear D gene. The CDR3 sequence is 12 residues long. The ends were cut back, 3 bases at V and 6 bases at J, with 10 bases in the middle. Germline V gives CDR1 SGDLS, CDR2 YYNGEE. CDR3 amino acids: CASSGSRVEQYF. CDR3 coding DNA: TGTGCCAGCAGCGGATCCCGGGTCGAGCAGTACTTC.

This clonotype was picked up many times. The V gene is TRBV7-9, the J gene TRBJ2-7, with 12 positions matching TRBD2. The CDR3 contains 17 residues. After removal of 5 bases from V and 0 bases from J, the junction contained 8 bases not matched to a gene. CDR1 is SEHNR, CDR2 FQNEAQ, per germline (reference sequence). CDR3: CASSAAGLAGRSYEQYF. In DNA, the CDR3 is TGTGCCAGCAGCGCCGCGGGACTAGCGGGCCGCTCCTACGAGCAGTACTTC.

This clonotype was seen repeatedly, ten times or more. The chain employs TRBV10-3 and TRBJ1-4; 9 bases align to TRBD1. Germline assignment: CDR1 ENHRY and CDR2 SYGVKD. V was clipped by 2 bases and J by 7 bases; unmatched bases: 8. This CDR3 has 16 amino acids. CDR3 nucleotide sequence: TGTGCCATCAGTGAGCCGAAGGGACAGGGAGGTGAAAAACTGTTTTTT. This gives the protein CAISEPKGQGGEKLFF.

This clonotype has more than one count but fewer than ten. Its ends do not fully match the called genes, so a read error is possible. The chain recombines TRBV7-9 with TRBJ1-2, with D possibly being TRBD1 (5 bases). The CDR3 covers 18 residues. Germline CDR1 reads SEHNR; CDR2 reads FQNEAQ (reference sequence). The CDR3 here is CAGSLSRTRTPANYGYTF. The CDR3 coding sequence is TGTGCCGGCAGCCTAAGCCGGACACGGACACCAGCTAACTATGGCTACACCTTC.

This clonotype showed up many times. The chain has TRBV20-1 and TRBJ1-2; 8 bases align to TRBD1. CDR1 DFQATT and CDR2 SNEGSKA come from the germline V gene (reference sequence). Trimming cost V 6 bases and J 8 bases; bases outside gene matches: 14. This CDR3 comprises 14 residues. The CDR3: CSADHTGQAYGYTF. The CDR3 DNA sequence: TGCAGTGCCGATCACACGGGACAGGCCTACGGCTACACCTTC.

This sequence joins TRBV7-9 and TRBJ1-4; 8 positions agree with TRBD1. The CDR3 sequence is 15 residues long. CDR1 is SEHNR, CDR2 FQNEAQ, per germline (reference sequence). The V gene end was trimmed by 5 bases and the J gene end by 6 bases; junction bases not matched to a gene: 8. The CDR3 sequence: CASSHGTGGYEKLFF. The CDR3 bases are TGTGCCAGCAGCCATGGGACAGGCGGTTATGAAAAACTGTTTTTT. The full variable domain, completed using reference TRBV7-9 and TRBJ1-4, is DTGVSQNPRHKITKRGQNVTFRCDPISEHNRLYWYRQTLGQGPEFLTYFQNEAQLEKSRLLSDRFSAERPKGSFSTLEIQRTEQGDSAMYLCASSHGTGGYEKLFFGSGTQLSVL.

The chain carries TRBV2 and TRBJ1-4; no clear D. The germline CDR1 and CDR2 sequences are SNHLY and FYNNEI. The CDR3 consists of 16 residues. V was cut by 4 bases and J by 0 bases, with 12 bases left in between. This CDR3 is CASSASGFTTNEKLFF. In DNA form, the CDR3 reads TGTGCCAGCAGTGCCTCGGGGTTTACAACTAATGAAAAACTGTTTTTT. Together with reference TRBV2 and TRBJ1-4, the CDR3 gives the full variable domain: EPEVTQTPSHQVTQMGQEVILRCVPISNHLYFYWYRQILGQKVEFLVSFYNNEISEKSEIFDDQFSVERPDGSNFTLKIRSTKLEDSAMYFCASSASGFTTNEKLFFGSGTQLSVL.

This clonotype was recorded at least ten times. The rearrangement uses TRBV7-8 and TRBJ1-6, with D unresolved. V was cut by 5 bases and J by 7 bases, with 15 bases left in between. This CDR3 spans 15 amino acids. Per the germline V gene, CDR1 is SGHVS and CDR2 is FQNEAQ. CDR3 in amino acids: CASSRLDGVNSPLHF. In nucleotides, the CDR3 is TGTGCCAGCAGCCGACTTGACGGAGTAAATTCACCCCTCCACTTT.

This clonotype has a handful of counts. Its ends do not fully match the called genes, so a read error is possible. The V call is TRBV6-1, the J call TRBJ2-5, with 9 bases matching TRBD1. This CDR3 spans 16 amino acids. Germline CDR1 and CDR2: MNHNS and SASEGT. In DNA, the CDR3 is TGCGCCAGCAGTGATCCGGGACAGGGCCACCAAGAGACCCAGTACTTC. This sequence encodes CASSDPGQGHQETQYF.

The chain employs TRBV29-1 and TRBJ1-2, with D possibly matching TRBD1 (6 bases). The CDR3 has 15 residues. Deletions cut 7 bases from V and 3 bases from J, with 21 bases between. Germline V gene data show CDR1 as SQVTM and CDR2 as ANQGSEA. CDR3: CSAIPSSGAYYGYTF. The CDR3 coding sequence is TGCAGCGCCATCCCATCTTCGGGGGCTTACTATGGCTACACCTTC.

The chain has TRBV5-6 and TRBJ1-5; D might be TRBD1 (6 bases). Trimming removed 4 bases from V and 11 bases from J, with 22 bases in between. Germline V gene lookup returns CDR1 SGHDT and CDR2 YYEEEE. The CDR3 has 15 residues. Here the CDR3 reads CASSGRAEGEETQHF. Here the CDR3 DNA reads TGTGCCAGCAGCGGGAGGGCGGAGGGGGAAGAGACCCAGCATTTT.

This clonotype appeared a few times. The V and J genes are TRBV27 and TRBJ2-2; 11 nucleotides line up with TRBD2. With 0 bases clipped from V and 6 bases from J, the junction kept 12 bases outside the gene matches. Germline V gives CDR1 MNHEY, CDR2 SMNVEV (reference sequence). The CDR3 spans 19 residues. CDR3 in amino acids: CASSLSLTRLAGLAGELFF. The CDR3 DNA reads TGTGCCAGCAGTTTATCGCTAACTCGACTAGCGGGACTAGCCGGGGAGCTGTTTTTT.

The table lists this clonotype with many counts. The chain has TRBV5-1 and TRBJ2-5, with 8 positions matching TRBD2. J lost 3 bases, V lost 2 bases, and 6 bases had no gene match. The CDR3 is made up of 15 amino acids. Looked up from germline, CDR1 is SGHRS and CDR2 is YFSETQ. In DNA, the CDR3 is TGCGCCAGCAGCTTTTCGGGAGGGCCTGAAGAGACCCAGTACTTC. Residues: CASSFSGGPEETQYF.

This clonotype was seen only a few times. DNA of the CDR3: TGTGCCAGCAGCCAATTTCTGACGAATAATTCACCCCTCCACTTT. Translated, it gives CASSQFLTNNSPLHF. V usage is TRBV14 and J usage is TRBJ1-6, with D unresolved. Trimming removed 2 bases from V and 5 bases from J, with 10 bases in between. CDR1 and CDR2 from the germline V gene are SGHDN and FVKESK. CDR3 length: 15 residues.

This clonotype was found many times. The chain has TRBV5-5 and TRBJ2-7, with D possibly called TRBD1 or TRBD2 (5 bases each). V gave up 5 bases and J gave up 0 bases, with 12 bases separating them. This CDR3 is built from 14 residues. Germline values: CDR1 SGHKS, CDR2 YYEKEE (reference sequence). CDR3 amino acids: CASSELGTSYEQYF. The DNA of the CDR3 is TGTGCCAGCAGTGAACTAGGGACCTCCTACGAGCAGTACTTC.

About this clonotype: The junction departs from the called germline gene at one end, perhaps through a read error. The rearrangement joins TRBV7-7 to TRBJ2-6; D is possibly TRBD1 (6 bases). This CDR3 is 14 amino acids long. Looked up from germline, CDR1 is SSHAT and CDR2 is FNYEAQ (reference sequence). The CDR3 DNA reads TGTGCTAGCAGCTTAGGGGGAGTCAACAACGTCCTGACTTTC. Its protein is CASSLGGVNNVLTF.